This T cell receptor beta chain was recorded in a study of response to subunit inactivated influenza vaccine. TCRdb processed the RT-PCR reads anew with MiXCR; each CDR3 protein has one entry. The sample has about 540,000 distinct CDR3 sequences; around 25% are singletons. Trimming left V 4 bases short and J 2 bases short, with 13 bases between. Germline CDR1 and CDR2: SGHDT and YYEEEE. This CDR3 spans 15 amino acids. These same data were also listed under a study on T cells expressing NK-cell markers. That work states: Scientists made TCR beta cDNA using 5'RACE template switching with UMIs.

The material was CD4+ T cells sorted from PBMCs, obtained roughly 13 days after vaccination. This sequence was found in a man aged 45 to 65 who received an inactivated influenza vaccine. The rearrangement uses TRBV5-6 and TRBJ2-1; possible D gene TRBD1, 6 bases. In DNA form, the CDR3 reads TGTGCCAGCAGCCTACCCGGGACAACCTACAATGAGCAGTTCTTC. It is translated as CASSLPGTTYNEQFF.